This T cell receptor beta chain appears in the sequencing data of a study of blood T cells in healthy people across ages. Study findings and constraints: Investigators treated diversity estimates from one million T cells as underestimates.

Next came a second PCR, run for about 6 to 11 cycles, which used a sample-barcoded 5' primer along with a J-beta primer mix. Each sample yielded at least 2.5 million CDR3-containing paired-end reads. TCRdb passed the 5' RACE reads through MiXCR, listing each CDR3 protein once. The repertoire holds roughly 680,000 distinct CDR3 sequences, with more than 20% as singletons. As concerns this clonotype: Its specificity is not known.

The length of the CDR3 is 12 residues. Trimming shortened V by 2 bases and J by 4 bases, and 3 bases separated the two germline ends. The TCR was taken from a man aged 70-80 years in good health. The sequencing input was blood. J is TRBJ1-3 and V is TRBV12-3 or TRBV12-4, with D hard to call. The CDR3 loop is CASSLNGNTIYF. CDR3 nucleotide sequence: TGTGCCAGCAGTTTAAACGGAAACACCATATATTTT.